The 15 T cell receptor beta chains reported below all come from one sample, sequenced in a study of control samples from healthy donors and cancer patients. TCRdb's table, derived via immunoSEQ multiplex PCR, lists solely in-frame clones and lacks some. The sample lists 21,000 or so clones, around 83% occurring once. The sequenced sample consisted of PBMCs. The receptors stem from a man aged 60 to 69 with head and neck cancer.

The chain recombines TRBV7-8 with TRBJ2-5; TRBD2 agrees at 8 bases. Germline V CDR1 and CDR2: SGHVS, FQNEAQ. The junction had 12 bases not matched to a gene; V was cut back by 1 base and J by 5 bases. This CDR3 region has 17 residues. For the CDR3, the DNA is TGTGCCAGCAGCTTAGATTTAGCGGGGCCCCTCCCGGAGACCCAGTACTTC. Protein product: CASSLDLAGPLPETQYF.

V is TRBV19 and J is TRBJ1-3; D not resolved. V was clipped by 3 bases and J by 4 bases, with 4 bases between them. Germline V CDR1 and CDR2: LNHDA, SQIVND (reference sequence). This CDR3 is 12 amino acids long. The CDR3 loop is CASSILGNTIYF. The CDR3 DNA follows: TGTGCCAGTAGTATTCTCGGAAACACCATATATTTT.

This chain joins TRBV7-8 and TRBJ2-5; 15 nucleotides line up with TRBD2. In germline, CDR1 is SGHVS, CDR2 FQNEAQ. The CDR3 is 17 amino acids. The trim removed 4 bases at V and 7 bases at J, leaving 10 bases unmatched. The CDR3 loop reads CASSSGLAGGDGVTQYF. The CDR3 nucleotides read TGTGCCAGCAGCTCGGGACTAGCGGGAGGAGATGGCGTGACCCAGTACTTC.

The V and J genes are TRBV7-6 and TRBJ2-2; D perhaps matches TRBD1 (6 bases). Trimming pared 7 bases from V and 0 bases from J, leaving 18 bases between. Germline loops: CDR1 SGHVS, CDR2 FNYEAQ. The CDR3 sequence is 17 residues long. The CDR3: CASTLVGGPANTGELFF. The CDR3 coding sequence is TGTGCCAGCACATTGGTAGGGGGACCTGCGAACACCGGGGAGCTGTTTTTT.

The J gene is TRBJ2-2, the V gene TRBV7-2; D call uncertain. This CDR3 contains 13 residues. Germline assignment: CDR1 SGHTA and CDR2 FQGNSA. V was pared by 1 base and J by 2 bases, with 2 bases between. CDR3: CASSLDNTGELFF. Written as DNA, the CDR3 is TGTGCCAGCAGCTTAGACAACACCGGGGAGCTGTTTTTT.

V usage is TRBV21-1 and J usage is TRBJ2-6. TRBV21-1 corresponds to a pseudogene. CDR3 size: 15 residues. The CDR3 region is CASYPRCSGANVLTF. Written as DNA, the CDR3 is TGTGCCAGCTACCCCCGTTGCTCTGGGGCCAACGTCCTGACTTTC.

This clone occurred a few times. This chain connects TRBV5-1 to TRBJ2-5, with 9 bases identical to TRBD1. Germline V lookup: CDR1 SGHRS, CDR2 YFSETQ. The junction had 10 bases not matched to a gene; V was cut back by 2 bases and J by 2 bases. This CDR3 region has 17 residues. The DNA of the CDR3 is TGCGCCAGCAGCTTAACCGGGACAGGGAAAAATCAAGAGACCCAGTACTTC. It is translated as CASSLTGTGKNQETQYF.

This clone was seen a few times. V gene TRBV7-8 combines with J gene TRBJ2-1; 14 nucleotides match TRBD2. The V and J ends lost 5 bases and 12 bases, in that order; junction bases with no gene match: 12. The CDR3 extends over 16 amino acids. CDR1 and CDR2 from the germline V gene are SGHVS and FQNEAQ. The CDR3 spells CASSQYGTSGSRGQFF. As DNA, the CDR3 is TGTGCCAGCAGCCAATACGGGACTAGCGGGAGTCGCGGGCAGTTCTTC.

This rearrangement joins TRBV7-9 to TRBJ2-1, with D perhaps matching TRBD2 (6 bases). The CDR3 loop spans 11 amino acids. The ends were cut back, 2 bases at V and 12 bases at J, with 8 bases in the middle. Germline CDR1 reads SEHNR; CDR2 reads FQNEAQ (reference sequence). The CDR3 region has the DNA TGTGCCAGCAGCTTATCAGCGGGGCAGTTCTTC. Amino acid sequence: CASSLSAGQFF.

This clone has a single count. The rearrangement joins TRBV12-3 or TRBV12-4 to TRBJ2-1, with 8 bases identical to TRBD1. The CDR3 sequence is 13 residues long. V lost 6 bases and J lost 7; bases outside the gene matches: 5. CDR3 in DNA: TGTGCCAGCAGGGACAGGGTGGGGAATGAGCAGTTCTTC. Protein product: CASRDRVGNEQFF.

The V and J genes are TRBV29-1 and TRBJ1-1; D perhaps matches TRBD1 (5 bases). CDR3 size: 14 residues. The germline V and J ends were trimmed by 7 bases and 4 bases, with 19 bases remaining between them. The germline CDR1 and CDR2 sequences are SQVTM and ANQGSEA. As DNA, the CDR3 is TGCAGCGGGGGGGACCGCCCGAGAGGCACTGAAGCTTTCTTT. Residues: CSGGDRPRGTEAFF.

The rearrangement joins TRBV18 to TRBJ2-2; 12 nucleotides agree with TRBD2. Germline V CDR1 and CDR2: KGHSH, LQKENI. V dropped 3 bases and J dropped 5; count of bases not matched to a gene: 7. The CDR3 has 17 residues. For the CDR3, the DNA is TGTGCCAGCTCACCTGATGTACTAGCGGGAGGAACCGGGGAGCTGTTTTTT. It is translated as CASSPDVLAGGTGELFF.

The V and J genes are TRBV15 and TRBJ1-1; D gene unclear. Trimming cost V 2 bases and J 2 bases, with 6 bases left between them. CDR1 is LNHNV and CDR2 is YYDKDF in the germline V gene (reference sequence). This CDR3 spans 13 amino acids. The chain's CDR3 is CATSRQVNTEAFF. The CDR3 bases are TGTGCCACCAGCAGACAGGTTAACACTGAAGCTTTCTTT.

The chain is built from TRBV6-6 and TRBJ2-7; D might be TRBD2 (5 bases). V was clipped by 7 bases and J by 4 bases, with 20 bases between them. The CDR3 consists of 15 residues. From germline, CDR1 is MNHNY and CDR2 SVGAGI (reference sequence). The CDR3 DNA follows: TGTGCCAGCACCGATTTCACGGGGTGGGGTTACGAGCAGTACTTC. Its translation is CASTDFTGWGYEQYF.

This clone was detected only a few times. This CDR3 reads CASSQTTDRGSYEQYF. DNA for the CDR3: TGTGCCAGCAGCCAAACTACGGACAGGGGATCCTACGAGCAGTACTTC. The chain uses TRBV3-1 (or the pseudogene TRBV3-2) and TRBJ2-7, with 9 bases fitting TRBD1. The J segment lost 1 base and the V segment lost 2 bases, leaving 6 bases of the junction unmatched. CDR1 and CDR2 from the germline V gene are LGHDT and YNNKEL (reference sequence). There are 16 residues in the CDR3.